This TCR beta chain was recorded in a study of blood T cell repertoires in COVID-19. Study-wide background: COVID-19 samples from acute and convalescent phases originated in the United States, Italy and Spain.

The V end lost 4 bases, the J end lost 1 base, and 14 bases lay between the germline ends. The CDR3 covers 15 residues. Germline V gives CDR1 SGHDT, CDR2 YYEEEE. Assay: immunoSEQ multiplex PCR; the TCRdb copy retains only in-frame clones and omits some. The data show more than 300,000 clones, more than 75% seen once. The sample comprised PBMCs or T cells enriched from blood (not recorded which). The chain uses TRBV5-6 and TRBJ2-5; D perhaps matches TRBD2 (6 bases). This TCR derives from a man aged 25 to 40 who had recovered from COVID-19. The CDR3 DNA is TGTGCCAGCAGCCTACCGAAGGGACTCCAAGAGACCCAGTACTTC. This sequence encodes CASSLPKGLQETQYF.